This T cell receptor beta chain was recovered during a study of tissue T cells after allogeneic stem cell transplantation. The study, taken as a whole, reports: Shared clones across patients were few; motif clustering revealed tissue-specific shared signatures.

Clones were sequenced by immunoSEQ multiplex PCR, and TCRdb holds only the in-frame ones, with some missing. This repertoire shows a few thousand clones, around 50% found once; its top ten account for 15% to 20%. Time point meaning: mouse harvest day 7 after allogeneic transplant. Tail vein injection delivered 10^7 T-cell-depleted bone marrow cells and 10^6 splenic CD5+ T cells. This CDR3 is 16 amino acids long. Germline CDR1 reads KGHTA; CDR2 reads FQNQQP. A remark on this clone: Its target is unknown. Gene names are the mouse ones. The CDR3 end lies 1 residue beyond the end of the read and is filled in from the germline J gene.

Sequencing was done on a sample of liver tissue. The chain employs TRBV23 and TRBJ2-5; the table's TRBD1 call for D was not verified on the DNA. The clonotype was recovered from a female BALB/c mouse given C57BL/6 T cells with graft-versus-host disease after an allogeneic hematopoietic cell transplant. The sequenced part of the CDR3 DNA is TGCTCCAGCAGCCCCGGGACAGGGGGCGGCCAAGACACCCAGTAC. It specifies CSSSPGTGGGQDTQY. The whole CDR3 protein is CSSSPGTGGGQDTQYF.